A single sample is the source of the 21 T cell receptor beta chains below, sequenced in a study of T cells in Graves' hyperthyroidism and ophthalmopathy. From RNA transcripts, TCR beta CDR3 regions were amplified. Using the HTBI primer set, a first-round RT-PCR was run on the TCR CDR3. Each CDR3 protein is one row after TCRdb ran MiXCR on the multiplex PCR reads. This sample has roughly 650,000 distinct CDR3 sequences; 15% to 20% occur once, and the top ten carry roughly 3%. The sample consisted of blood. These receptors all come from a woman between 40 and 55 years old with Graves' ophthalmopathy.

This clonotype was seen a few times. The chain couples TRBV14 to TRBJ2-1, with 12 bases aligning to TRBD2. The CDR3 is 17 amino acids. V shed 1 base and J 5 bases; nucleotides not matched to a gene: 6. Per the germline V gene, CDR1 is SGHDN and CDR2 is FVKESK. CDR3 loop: CASSQAFGLAGHNEQFF. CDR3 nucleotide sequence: TGTGCCAGCAGCCAAGCCTTCGGACTAGCGGGGCACAATGAGCAGTTCTTC.

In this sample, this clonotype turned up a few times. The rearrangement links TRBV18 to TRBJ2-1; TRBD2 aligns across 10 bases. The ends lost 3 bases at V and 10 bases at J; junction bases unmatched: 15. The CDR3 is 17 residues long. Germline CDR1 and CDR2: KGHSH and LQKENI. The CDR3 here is CASSPSEVGLAGDEQFF. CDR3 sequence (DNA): TGTGCCAGCTCACCGTCCGAAGTCGGTCTAGCGGGAGACGAGCAGTTCTTC.

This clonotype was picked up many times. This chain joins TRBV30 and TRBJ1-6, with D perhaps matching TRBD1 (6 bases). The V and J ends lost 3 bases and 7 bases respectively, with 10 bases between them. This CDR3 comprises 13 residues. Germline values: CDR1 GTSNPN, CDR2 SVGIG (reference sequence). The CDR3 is CAWRVQGNSPLHF. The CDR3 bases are TGTGCCTGGAGGGTACAGGGAAATTCACCCCTCCACTTT.

Here the CDR3 reads CASSARDRVTDTQYF. CDR3 nucleotides: TGCGCCAGCAGCGCCCGGGACAGGGTGACAGATACGCAGTATTTT. V is TRBV5-1 and J is TRBJ2-3; 9 bases match TRBD1. Per germline, CDR1 SGHRS and CDR2 YFSETQ. With 4 bases clipped from V and 3 bases from J, the junction kept 6 bases outside the gene matches. The CDR3 runs to 15 residues.

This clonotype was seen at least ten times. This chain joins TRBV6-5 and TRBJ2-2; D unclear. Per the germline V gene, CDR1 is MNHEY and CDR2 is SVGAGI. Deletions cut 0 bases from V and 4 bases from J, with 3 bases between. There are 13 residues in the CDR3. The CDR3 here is CASSYSRTGELFF. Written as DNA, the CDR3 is TGTGCCAGCAGTTACTCGCGCACCGGGGAGCTGTTTTTT.

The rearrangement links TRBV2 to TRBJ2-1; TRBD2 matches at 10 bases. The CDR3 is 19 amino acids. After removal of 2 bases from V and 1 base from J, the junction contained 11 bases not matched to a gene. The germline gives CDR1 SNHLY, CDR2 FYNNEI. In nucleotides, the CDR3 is TGTGCCAGCAGTGAAAGGTGGGCCTCTAGCGGGAGATCCTACAATGAGCAGTTCTTC. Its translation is CASSERWASSGRSYNEQFF.

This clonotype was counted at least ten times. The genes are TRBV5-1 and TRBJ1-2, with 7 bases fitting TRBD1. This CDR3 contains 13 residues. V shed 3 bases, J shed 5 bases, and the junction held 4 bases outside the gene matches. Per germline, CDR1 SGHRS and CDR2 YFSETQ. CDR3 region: CASSSGQTYGYTF. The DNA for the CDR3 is TGCGCCAGCAGCTCGGGACAGACTTATGGCTACACCTTC.

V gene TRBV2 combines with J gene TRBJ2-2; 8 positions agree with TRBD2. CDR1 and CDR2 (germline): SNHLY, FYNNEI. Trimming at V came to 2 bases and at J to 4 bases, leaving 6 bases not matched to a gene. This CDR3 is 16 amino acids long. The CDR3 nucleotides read TGTGCCAGCAGTGAATTGGGACTAGGGGCCACCGGGGAGCTGTTTTTT. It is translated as CASSELGLGATGELFF.

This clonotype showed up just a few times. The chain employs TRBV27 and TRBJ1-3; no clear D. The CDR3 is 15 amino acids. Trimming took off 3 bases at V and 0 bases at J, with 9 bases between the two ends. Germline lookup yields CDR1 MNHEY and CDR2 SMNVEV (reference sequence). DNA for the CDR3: TGTGCCAGCAGTTTGCAGGACCCCTCTGGAAACACCATATATTTT. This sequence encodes CASSLQDPSGNTIYF.

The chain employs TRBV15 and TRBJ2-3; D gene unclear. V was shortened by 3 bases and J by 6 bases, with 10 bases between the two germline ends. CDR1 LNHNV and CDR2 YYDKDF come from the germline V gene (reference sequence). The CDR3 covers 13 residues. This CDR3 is CATSRGKGDTQYF. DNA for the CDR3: TGTGCCACCAGCAGGGGGAAGGGTGATACGCAGTATTTT.

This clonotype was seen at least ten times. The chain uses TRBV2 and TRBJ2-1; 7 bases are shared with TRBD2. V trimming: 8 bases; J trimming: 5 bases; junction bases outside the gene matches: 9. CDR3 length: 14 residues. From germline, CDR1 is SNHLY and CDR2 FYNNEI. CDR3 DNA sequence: TGTGCCAGCCGACTAGCCCCGAGGGACAATGAGCAGTTCTTC. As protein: CASRLAPRDNEQFF.

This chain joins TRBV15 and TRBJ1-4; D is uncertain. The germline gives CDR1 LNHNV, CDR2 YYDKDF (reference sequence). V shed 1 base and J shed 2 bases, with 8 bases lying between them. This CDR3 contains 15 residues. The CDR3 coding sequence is TGTGCCACCAGCAGAGTCTTCTCTACTAATGAAAAACTGTTTTTT. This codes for CATSRVFSTNEKLFF.

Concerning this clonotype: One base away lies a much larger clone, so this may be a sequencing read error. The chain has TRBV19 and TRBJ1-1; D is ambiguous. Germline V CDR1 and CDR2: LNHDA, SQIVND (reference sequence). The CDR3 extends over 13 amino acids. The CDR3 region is CASSISGRTEALF. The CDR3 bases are TGTGCCAGTAGTATATCGGGGAGGACTGAAGCTCTCTTT.

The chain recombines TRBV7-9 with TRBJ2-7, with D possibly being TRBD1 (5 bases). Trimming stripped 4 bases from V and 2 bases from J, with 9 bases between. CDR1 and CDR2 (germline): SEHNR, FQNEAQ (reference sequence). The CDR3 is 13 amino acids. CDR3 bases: TGTGCCAGCAGCTCTCCAGGGACCTACGAGCAGTACTTC. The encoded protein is CASSSPGTYEQYF.

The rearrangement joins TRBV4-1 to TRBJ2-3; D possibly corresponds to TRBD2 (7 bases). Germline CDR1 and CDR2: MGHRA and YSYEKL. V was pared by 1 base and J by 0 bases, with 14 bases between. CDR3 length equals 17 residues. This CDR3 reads CASSQAGRGPSTDTQYF. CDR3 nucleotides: TGCGCCAGCAGCCAAGCGGGGCGGGGGCCCAGCACAGATACGCAGTATTTT.

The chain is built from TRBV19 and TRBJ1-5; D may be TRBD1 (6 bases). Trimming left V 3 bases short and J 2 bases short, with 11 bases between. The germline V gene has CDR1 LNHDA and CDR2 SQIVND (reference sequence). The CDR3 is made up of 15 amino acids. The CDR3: CASSISRQGNQPQHF. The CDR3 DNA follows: TGTGCCAGTAGTATCAGCAGACAGGGCAATCAGCCCCAGCATTTT. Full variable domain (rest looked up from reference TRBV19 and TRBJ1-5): DGGITQSPKYLFRKEGQNVTLSCEQNLNHDAMYWYRQDPGQGLRLIYYSQIVNDFQKGDIAEGYSVSREKKESFPLTVTSAQKNPTAFYLCASSISRQGNQPQHFGDGTRLSIL.

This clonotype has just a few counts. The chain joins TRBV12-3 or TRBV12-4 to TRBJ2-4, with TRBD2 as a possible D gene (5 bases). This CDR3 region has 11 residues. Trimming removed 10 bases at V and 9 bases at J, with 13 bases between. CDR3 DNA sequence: TGTGCCACCTCTGGAGGTTTCATTCAGTACTTC. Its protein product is CATSGGFIQYF.

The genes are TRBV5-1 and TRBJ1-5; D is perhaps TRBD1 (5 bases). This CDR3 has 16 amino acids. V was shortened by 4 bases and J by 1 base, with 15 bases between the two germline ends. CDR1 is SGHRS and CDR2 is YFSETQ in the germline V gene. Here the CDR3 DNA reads TGCGCCAGCAGCCCGGGTGGGGGGAGAAGCAATCAGCCCCAGCATTTT. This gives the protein CASSPGGGRSNQPQHF.

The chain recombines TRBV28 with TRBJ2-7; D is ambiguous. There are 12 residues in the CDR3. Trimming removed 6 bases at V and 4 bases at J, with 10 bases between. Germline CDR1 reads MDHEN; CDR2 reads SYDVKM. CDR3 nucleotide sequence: TGTGCCAGCAGCCTCCCTCCTTACGAGCAGTACTTC. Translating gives CASSLPPYEQYF.

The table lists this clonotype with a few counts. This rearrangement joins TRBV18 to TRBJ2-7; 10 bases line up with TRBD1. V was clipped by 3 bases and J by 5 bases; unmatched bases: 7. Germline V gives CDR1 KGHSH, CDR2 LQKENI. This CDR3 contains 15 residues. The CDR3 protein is CASSPRQGAFDEQYF. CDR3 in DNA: TGTGCCAGCTCACCCAGACAGGGGGCGTTCGACGAGCAGTACTTC.

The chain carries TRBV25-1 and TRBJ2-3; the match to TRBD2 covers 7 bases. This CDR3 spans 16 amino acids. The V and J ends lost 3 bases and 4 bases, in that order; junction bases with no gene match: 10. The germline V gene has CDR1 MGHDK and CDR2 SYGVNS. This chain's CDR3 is CASSDPGLVPADTQYF. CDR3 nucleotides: TGTGCCAGCAGTGATCCTGGACTAGTTCCCGCAGATACGCAGTATTTT.